What follows is one T cell receptor (beta chain) and its context. The antigen remains unidentified. This specimen belongs to a study of T cell responses to AZD1222 COVID-19 vaccine. Study-level findings and limits: Spike-wide coverage was observed for vaccine-associated CD4 TCRs, with dominant responses at 160-218 and 743-854. None of the repertoires were sampled until the peak T cell response had passed. Only five to seven individuals given AZD1222 were seropositive at baseline. Females outnumbered males among donors, who were mostly white British; clonal diversity was possibly underestimated.

V was clipped by 3 bases and J by 4 bases; unmatched bases: 12. The CDR3 totals 17 residues. Germline V CDR1 and CDR2: LNHDA, SQIVND (reference sequence). Profiling relied on immunoSEQ multiplex PCR, and the TCRdb table lists in-frame clones only, not all of them. The sample has some 150,000 clones; roughly 88% are singletons. This clonotype was sampled from an adult who received the AZD1222 COVID-19 vaccine. The V gene is TRBV19, the J gene TRBJ2-1; 7 nucleotides match TRBD1. The sample was peripheral blood, taken 28 days after the second AZD1222 dose. In DNA, the CDR3 is TGTGCCAGTAGTATGGGGTATGGGGACAGAGGATACAATGAGCAGTTCTTC. Protein: CASSMGYGDRGYNEQFF.